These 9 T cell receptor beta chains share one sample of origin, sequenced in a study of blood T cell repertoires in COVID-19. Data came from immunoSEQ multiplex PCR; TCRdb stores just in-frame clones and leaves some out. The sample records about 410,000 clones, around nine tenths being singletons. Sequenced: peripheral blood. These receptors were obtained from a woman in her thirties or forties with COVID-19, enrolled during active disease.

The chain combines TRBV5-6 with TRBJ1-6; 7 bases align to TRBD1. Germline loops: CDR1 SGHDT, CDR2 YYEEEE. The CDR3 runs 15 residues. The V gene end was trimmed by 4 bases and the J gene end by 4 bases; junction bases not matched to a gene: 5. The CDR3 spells CASSLGTDYNSPLHF. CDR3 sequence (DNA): TGTGCCAGCAGCCTGGGGACAGATTATAATTCACCCCTCCACTTT.

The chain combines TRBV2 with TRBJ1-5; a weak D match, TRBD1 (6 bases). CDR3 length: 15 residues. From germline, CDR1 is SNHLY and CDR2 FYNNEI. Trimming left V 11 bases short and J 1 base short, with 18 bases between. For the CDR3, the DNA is TGTGCCGTGAAGAACAGGGAAGGAAGCAATCAGCCCCAGCATTTT. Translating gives CAVKNREGSNQPQHF.

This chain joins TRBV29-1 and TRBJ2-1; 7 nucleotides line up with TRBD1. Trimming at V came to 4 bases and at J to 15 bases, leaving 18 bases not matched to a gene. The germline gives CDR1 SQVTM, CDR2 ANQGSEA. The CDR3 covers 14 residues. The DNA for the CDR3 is TGCAGCGTTGTTGTTGGGCCCCGCACAGGGGTTTGGTTCTTC. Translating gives CSVVVGPRTGVWFF.

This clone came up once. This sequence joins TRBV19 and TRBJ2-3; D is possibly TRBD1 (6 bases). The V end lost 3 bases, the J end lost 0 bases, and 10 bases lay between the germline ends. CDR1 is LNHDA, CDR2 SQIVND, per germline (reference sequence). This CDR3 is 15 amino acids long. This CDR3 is CASSISRGSTDTQYF. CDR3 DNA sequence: TGTGCCAGTAGTATCTCCAGGGGCAGCACAGATACGCAGTATTTT.

The DNA of the CDR3 is TGTGCCAGTAGTATAGGACAGCTCTACGAGCAGTACTTC. It translates to CASSIGQLYEQYF. The chain links TRBV19 to TRBJ2-7, with D possibly being TRBD1 (5 bases). The V end lost 1 base, the J end lost 3 bases, and 7 bases lay between the germline ends. CDR1 LNHDA and CDR2 SQIVND come from the germline V gene (reference sequence). The length of the CDR3 is 13 residues.

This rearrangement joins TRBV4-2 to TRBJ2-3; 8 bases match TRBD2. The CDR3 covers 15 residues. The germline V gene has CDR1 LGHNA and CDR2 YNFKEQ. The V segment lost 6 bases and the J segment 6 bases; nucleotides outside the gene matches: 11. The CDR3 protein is CASSPGGHRDDTQYF. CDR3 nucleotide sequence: TGTGCCAGCAGTCCGGGGGGGCACAGGGATGATACGCAGTATTTT.

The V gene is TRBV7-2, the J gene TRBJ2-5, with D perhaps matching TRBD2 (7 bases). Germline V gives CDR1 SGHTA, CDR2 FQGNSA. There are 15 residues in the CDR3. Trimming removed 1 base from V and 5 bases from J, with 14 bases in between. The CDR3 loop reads CASSLVGGRVETQYF. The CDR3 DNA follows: TGTGCCAGCAGCTTAGTCGGGGGGCGGGTGGAGACCCAGTACTTC. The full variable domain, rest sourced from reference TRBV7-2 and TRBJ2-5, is GAGVSQSPSNKVTEKGKDVELRCDPISGHTALYWYRQSLGQGLEFLIYFQGNSAPDKSGLPSDRFSAERTGGSVSTLTIQRTQQEDSAVYLCASSLVGGRVETQYFGPGTRLLVL.

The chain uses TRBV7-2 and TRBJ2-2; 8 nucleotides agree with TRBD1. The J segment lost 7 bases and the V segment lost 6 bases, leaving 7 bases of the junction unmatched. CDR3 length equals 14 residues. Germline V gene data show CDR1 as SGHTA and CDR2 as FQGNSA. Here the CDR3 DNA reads TGTGCCAGCAGTCATAGACAGGGGATCGGGGAGCTGTTTTTT. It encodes CASSHRQGIGELFF. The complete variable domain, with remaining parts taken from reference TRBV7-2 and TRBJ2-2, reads GAGVSQSPSNKVTEKGKDVELRCDPISGHTALYWYRQSLGQGLEFLIYFQGNSAPDKSGLPSDRFSAERTGGSVSTLTIQRTQQEDSAVYLCASSHRQGIGELFFGEGSRLTVL.

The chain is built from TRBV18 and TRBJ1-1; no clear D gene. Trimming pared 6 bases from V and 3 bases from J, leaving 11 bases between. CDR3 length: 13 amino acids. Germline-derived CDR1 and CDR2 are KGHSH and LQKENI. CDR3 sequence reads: CASSLIPDTEAFF. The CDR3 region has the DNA TGTGCCAGCTCCCTCATTCCAGACACTGAAGCTTTCTTT. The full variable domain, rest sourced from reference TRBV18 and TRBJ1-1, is NAGVMQNPRHLVRRRGQEARLRCSPMKGHSHVYWYRQLPEEGLKFMVYLQKENIIDESGMPKERFSAEFPKEGPSILRIQQVVRGDSAAYFCASSLIPDTEAFFGQGTRLTVV.